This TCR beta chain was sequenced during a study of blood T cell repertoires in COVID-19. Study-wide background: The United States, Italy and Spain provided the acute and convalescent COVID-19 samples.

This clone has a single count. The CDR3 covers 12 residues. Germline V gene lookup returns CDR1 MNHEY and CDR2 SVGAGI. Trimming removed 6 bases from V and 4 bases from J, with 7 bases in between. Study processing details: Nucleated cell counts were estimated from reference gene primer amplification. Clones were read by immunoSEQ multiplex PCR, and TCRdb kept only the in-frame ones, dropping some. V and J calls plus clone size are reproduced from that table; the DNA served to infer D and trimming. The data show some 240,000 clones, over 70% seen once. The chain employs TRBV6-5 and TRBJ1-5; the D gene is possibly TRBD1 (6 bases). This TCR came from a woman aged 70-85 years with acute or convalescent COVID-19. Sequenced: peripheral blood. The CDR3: CASRGQNQPQHF. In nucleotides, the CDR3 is TGTGCCAGCAGAGGACAGAATCAGCCCCAGCATTTT.